A single sample is the source of the 16 T cell receptor beta chains below, sequenced in a study of blood T cell repertoires in COVID-19. Generated by immunoSEQ multiplex PCR, the TCRdb table keeps only in-frame clones and is missing some. The repertoire includes roughly 150,000 clones, around 91% of them detected once, and over 12% sits in the top ten. The sequencing sample was made of peripheral blood. Every receptor here comes from a woman in her 40s with acute or convalescent COVID-19.

The chain carries TRBV6-4 and TRBJ2-3; the D gene is possibly TRBD2 (6 bases). CDR3 length: 16 residues. Germline CDR1 MRHNA, CDR2 SNTAGT. Trimming removed 2 bases at V and 1 base at J, with 13 bases between. CDR3 loop: CASSDGSGGGTDTQYF. CDR3 DNA sequence: TGTGCCAGCAGTGACGGTAGCGGAGGCGGCACAGATACGCAGTATTTT.

The chain couples TRBV7-9 to TRBJ2-3; 7 positions match TRBD1. From germline, CDR1 is SEHNR and CDR2 FQNEAQ (reference sequence). V was clipped by 5 bases and J by 3 bases; unmatched bases: 5. The length of the CDR3 is 14 residues. The CDR3 DNA reads as TGTGCCAGCAGCGTCGACAGGGTAACAGATACGCAGTATTTT. Its translation: CASSVDRVTDTQYF.

Turning to this clone: At one boundary the junction diverges from the germline segment, which might be a read error. This chain joins TRBV5-4 and TRBJ2-3, with D possibly being TRBD2 (6 bases). The CDR3 is 14 amino acids. The germline V gene encodes CDR1 SGHNT and CDR2 YYREEE (reference sequence). This CDR3 reads CASSLARDSPAHDF. CDR3 DNA: TGTGCCAGCAGCTTGGCCCGGGACTCCCCTGCGCATGATTTT. Filled out from reference TRBV5-4 and TRBJ2-3, the complete variable domain reads ETGVTQSPTHLIKTRGQQVTLRCSSQSGHNTVSWYQQALGQGPQFIFQYYREEENGRGNFPPRFSGLQFPNYSSELNVNALELDDSALYLCASSLARDSPAHDFGPGTRLTVL.

V and J are TRBV5-6 and TRBJ2-1; no reliable D call. Germline values: CDR1 SGHDT, CDR2 YYEEEE. The CDR3 is 11 residues long. V was clipped by 4 bases and J by 5 bases, with 4 bases between them. In DNA form, the CDR3 reads TGTGCCAGCAGCATTAACAATGAGCAGTTCTTC. This encodes CASSINNEQFF.

This chain uses TRBV9 with TRBJ2-3; a weak D match, TRBD2 (6 bases). Trimming removed 0 bases from V and 4 bases from J, with 12 bases in between. The germline V gene has CDR1 SGDLS and CDR2 YYNGEE. The CDR3 has 15 residues. The CDR3 nucleotides read TGTGCCAGCAGCGTAGTATACGGGAGTTCAGATACGCAGTATTTT. As protein: CASSVVYGSSDTQYF. Drawing the rest from reference TRBV9 and TRBJ2-3, the complete variable domain is DSGVTQTPKHLITATGQRVTLRCSPRSGDLSVYWYQQSLDQGLQFLIQYYNGEERAKGNILERFSAQQFPDLHSELNLSSLELGDSALYFCASSVVYGSSDTQYFGPGTRLTVL.

The chain employs TRBV3-1 (or the pseudogene TRBV3-2) and TRBJ1-6, with D tentatively TRBD1 (5 bases). This CDR3 spans 16 amino acids. The germline V and J ends were trimmed by 4 bases and 0 bases, with 10 bases remaining between them. The germline V gene has CDR1 LGHDT and CDR2 YNNKEL (reference sequence). The CDR3 sequence is CASSRDWSSYNSPLHF. Here the CDR3 DNA reads TGTGCCAGCAGCCGGGACTGGAGCTCCTATAATTCACCCCTCCACTTT.

This clone was recorded once. The chain recombines TRBV6-5 with TRBJ1-5; D is unclear. V lost 6 bases, J lost 0 bases, and 12 bases lay in between. CDR1 and CDR2 (germline): MNHEY, SVGAGI. The CDR3 runs 15 residues. CDR3: CASRKAGNSNQPQHF. DNA of the CDR3: TGTGCCAGCAGAAAGGCAGGAAATAGCAATCAGCCCCAGCATTTT.

This clone was detected once. CDR3 coding DNA: TGTGCCAGCAGCATCCGACAGGCTCCCCCCTACGAGCAGTACTTC. It yields the protein CASSIRQAPPYEQYF. The V gene is TRBV7-9, the J gene TRBJ2-7; possible D gene TRBD1, 6 bases. This CDR3 spans 15 amino acids. Germline V gene data show CDR1 as SEHNR and CDR2 as FQNEAQ (reference sequence). V lost 5 bases and J lost 2, with 16 bases in between.

This chain's CDR3 is CATQGWSEAFF. CDR3 bases: TGTGCCACCCAGGGTTGGAGTGAAGCTTTCTTT. The gene calls are TRBV2 and TRBJ1-1, with D tentatively TRBD1 (5 bases). Trimming shortened V by 10 bases and J by 7 bases, and 13 bases separated the two germline ends. The CDR3 covers 11 residues. Germline CDR1 is SNHLY and CDR2 is FYNNEI.

The V call is TRBV27, the J call TRBJ2-7; 9 positions agree with TRBD1. This CDR3 has 14 residues. V was pared by 5 bases and J by 5 bases, with 7 bases of the junction left unmatched. The germline V gene encodes CDR1 MNHEY and CDR2 SMNVEV (reference sequence). CDR3 region: CASSITGTGNEQYF. CDR3 DNA sequence: TGTGCCAGCAGTATAACCGGGACAGGGAACGAGCAGTACTTC.

This chain uses TRBV5-4 with TRBJ1-4; no clear D. The CDR3 length is 14 residues. Trimming pared 4 bases from V and 2 bases from J, leaving 9 bases between. The V gene's germline CDR1 is SGHNT and CDR2 YYREEE (reference sequence). The CDR3 sequence is CASSQDQTNEKLFF. CDR3 DNA sequence: TGTGCCAGCAGCCAGGATCAGACTAATGAAAAACTGTTTTTT.

The chain has TRBV18 and TRBJ2-1; possible D gene TRBD2, 5 bases. The CDR3 is made up of 23 amino acids. Deletions cut 2 bases from V and 0 bases from J, with 32 bases between. From germline, CDR1 is KGHSH and CDR2 LQKENI. The CDR3 loop is CASSPMAYLYGSYHQSSYNEQFF. The CDR3 bases are TGTGCCAGCTCACCAATGGCGTATCTATATGGGAGTTACCACCAGAGCTCCTACAATGAGCAGTTCTTC.

The chain couples TRBV3-1 (or the pseudogene TRBV3-2) to TRBJ1-2; 9 nucleotides line up with TRBD1. Losses at the gene ends were 4 bases for V and 6 bases for J; bases not matched to a gene: 3. Per the germline V gene, CDR1 is LGHDT and CDR2 is YNNKEL (reference sequence). The CDR3 has 13 residues. CDR3 region: CASSRRQGDGYTF. The DNA of the CDR3 is TGTGCCAGCAGCCGCCGACAGGGGGATGGCTACACCTTC.

The rearrangement joins TRBV28 to TRBJ2-7; 7 positions agree with TRBD1. V was pared by 6 bases and J by 7 bases, with 12 bases of the junction left unmatched. The germline CDR1 and CDR2 sequences are MDHEN and SYDVKM. This CDR3 spans 14 amino acids. In DNA form, the CDR3 reads TGTGCCAGCAGCTCGGGACAGACAAGGATGGAGCAGTACTTC. Its translation: CASSSGQTRMEQYF. Full variable domain (missing parts from reference TRBV28 and TRBJ2-7): DVKVTQSSRYLVKRTGEKVFLECVQDMDHENMFWYRQDPGLGLRLIYFSYDVKMKEKGDIPEGYSVSREKKERFSLILESASTNQTSMYLCASSSGQTRMEQYFGPGTRLTVT.

The chain combines TRBV3-1 (or the pseudogene TRBV3-2) with TRBJ2-1, with 8 bases matching TRBD1. CDR3 length: 15 residues. With 3 bases clipped from V and 7 bases from J, the junction kept 8 bases outside the gene matches. The germline CDR1 and CDR2 sequences are LGHDT and YNNKEL (reference sequence). The CDR3 bases are TGTGCCAGCAGCCACCTAAGGACAGGGAATAATGAGCAGTTCTTC. Protein sequence: CASSHLRTGNNEQFF.

The V and J genes are TRBV5-1 and TRBJ1-1; no clear D gene. The CDR3 is 14 amino acids. CDR1 is SGHRS, CDR2 YFSETQ, per germline. V dropped 0 bases and J dropped 4 bases, with 10 bases sitting between them. CDR3 sequence (DNA): TGCGCCAGCAGCTTGGTTACAGTGGGCACTGAAGCTTTCTTT. Amino acid sequence: CASSLVTVGTEAFF. Using reference TRBV5-1 and TRBJ1-1 for the parts outside the CDR3, the full variable domain is KAGVTQTPRYLIKTRGQQVTLSCSPISGHRSVSWYQQTPGQGLQFLFEYFSETQRNKGNFPGRFSGRQFSNSRSEMNVSTLELGDSALYLCASSLVTVGTEAFFGQGTRLTVV.